These T cell receptor beta chains were read from a single sample in a study of T cells expressing NK-cell markers. After re-calling the 5' RACE reads, TCRdb lists one entry per CDR3 protein, DNA absent. This table lists under 600,000 distinct CDR3 sequences. Sequenced sample: blood T cells: a sorted CD56 or NKG2C T cell subset, CD4+ or CD8+ T cells, or bulk PBMC T cells (not recorded which). The receptors stem from a woman in her 50s in good health. Both conserved end residues are part of each CDR3.

V gene	J gene	CDR3 length	CDR3 protein
TRBV6-1	TRBJ2-1	12	CAAMGGWNEQFF
TRBV12-3/TRBV12-4	TRBJ2-2	16	CASSPQRGPNTGELFF
TRBV6-5	TRBJ2-1	14	CASSGAGVYNEQFF
TRBV15	TRBJ2-5	13	CATQRARQETQYF
TRBV27	TRBJ2-2	15	CASSLSTGLTGELFF
TRBV5-5	TRBJ2-2	19	CASSLGLAGHTPNTGELFF
TRBV30	TRBJ2-1	13	CAWRKGLAYEQFF
TRBV5-1	TRBJ2-5	13	CASSLELAGGGYF
TRBV10-3	TRBJ2-5	13	CAISERTEETQYF
TRBV20-1	TRBJ2-1	13	CSTHGRAQNEQFF
TRBV11-2	TRBJ2-1	15	CASSLDRAGGRKQFF
TRBV20-1	TRBJ2-3	12	CSARRDADTQYF
TRBV28	TRBJ1-1	15	CASSQPGGLGAEAFF
TRBV14	TRBJ2-7	14	CASSPRQGPYEQYF
TRBV6-6	TRBJ2-5	15	CASRDGSGRLETQYF
TRBV7-8	TRBJ2-5	13	CACKGAGAVTQYF
TRBV10-3	TRBJ2-7	17	CAISESETSGPSYEQYF
TRBV20-1	TRBJ2-1	14	CSASTGTSGRAEFF
TRBV19	TRBJ1-1	14	CASSILDRNVNAFF
TRBV24-1	TRBJ2-3	16	CATSEFLGSGTDTQYF
TRBV7-9	TRBJ2-5	14	CASNGGRVQETQYF
TRBV6-5	TRBJ1-2	14	CASSYSSARYGYTF
TRBV11-3	TRBJ2-1	15	CASSLGPSGHNEQFF
TRBV6-1	TRBJ1-2	12	CASSERWDGYTF
TRBV2	TRBJ2-5	13	CASTRDTQETQYF
TRBV7-9	TRBJ1-2	14	CASRQDTVAGGYTF
TRBV11-2	TRBJ1-2	12	CASSFGSGGYTF
TRBV10-3	TRBJ2-7	15	CAISLWSSGTYEQYF
TRBV5-1	TRBJ2-4	14	CASSWTNTKNIQYF
TRBV5-1	TRBJ2-4	17	CASSLGIRKLAKNIQYF
TRBV20-1	TRBJ2-3	19	CSARGDSGRAGTSTDTQYF
TRBV19	TRBJ2-2	19	CASFFSLTSGHTNTGELFF
TRBV7-8	TRBJ2-7	13	CASSTGTPYEQYF
TRBV6-6	TRBJ2-5	12	CASSATVETQYF
TRBV12-3/TRBV12-4	TRBJ2-3	12	CASSLPTDTQYF
TRBV20-1	TRBJ2-1	14	CSAGTSGTYNEQFF
TRBV9	TRBJ2-2	16	CASSGRQFANTGELFF
TRBV6-5	TRBJ1-2	13	CASTPIGAAGYTF
TRBV10-3	TRBJ1-1	14	CAISEGGEGTEAFF
TRBV12-3/TRBV12-4	TRBJ1-2	15	CASRLTGTPSYGYTF
TRBV20-1	TRBJ2-7	17	CSARGGTSGIYDSEQYF
TRBV29-1	TRBJ2-7	12	CSVGRGPYEQYF
TRBV10-3	TRBJ1-2	12	CAITPNNYGYTF